A single T cell receptor (beta chain) is shown here with its context. This entry comes from a study of blood T cell repertoires in COVID-19. For the study at large: COVID-19 samples collected from the United States, Italy and Spain covered acute and convalescent phases.

Original data processing: The authors estimated nucleated cell counts from reference gene primer amplification. Clones were read by immunoSEQ multiplex PCR, and TCRdb kept only the in-frame ones, dropping some. The DNA gave D and trimming, while V, J and clone size come from that table. The sample comprises over 200,000 clones, about nine tenths of which are singletons, and roughly 15% rests with the top ten. Clinical history as reported by participants underpinned cohort assignment. All recovered Cohort 3 donors got two negative PCRs, got clearance, or saw symptom resolution. The V end was cut by 3 bases, the J end by 6 bases, with 9 bases between. This CDR3 has 14 residues. CDR1 is SNHLY, CDR2 FYNNEI, per germline.

This TCR came from a man between 18 and 29 years old who had recovered from COVID-19. Material for sequencing was PBMCs or T cells enriched from blood (not recorded which). The chain couples TRBV2 to TRBJ1-6; D call uncertain. CDR3 in amino acids: CASSDGTANSPLHF. The CDR3 DNA is TGTGCCAGCAGTGATGGAACAGCTAATTCACCCCTCCACTTT.